Presented here are 22 T cell receptor beta chains from one specimen sequenced in a study of T cell responses to AZD1222 COVID-19 vaccine. The method was immunoSEQ multiplex PCR; TCRdb's version includes in-frame clones alone and lacks a portion of them. The sample includes 110,000 to 150,000 clones, roughly 93% of them seen just once. This material consisted of peripheral blood, taken after recovery from COVID-19. The receptors were sampled from an adult who had recovered from COVID-19.

CDR3 DNA sequence: TGTGCCAGCAGCGGGAGCTTGAAGCAGTTCTTC. Translating it yields CASSGSLKQFF. V is TRBV28 and J is TRBJ2-1, with D perhaps matching TRBD2 (6 bases). The germline CDR1 and CDR2 sequences are MDHEN and SYDVKM. V gave up 6 bases and J gave up 11 bases, with 11 bases separating them. The CDR3 consists of 11 residues.

V gene TRBV2 combines with J gene TRBJ2-7; 8 nucleotides align to TRBD2. V gave up 8 bases and J gave up 6 bases; unmatched junction bases: 6. Germline values: CDR1 SNHLY, CDR2 FYNNEI. This CDR3 has 12 residues. Written as DNA, the CDR3 is TGTGCCAGCGGCGGGACTAGGATCGAGCAGTACTTC. Its protein product is CASGGTRIEQYF.

The chain joins TRBV6-6 to TRBJ1-1, with D possibly matching TRBD1 (6 bases). There are 14 residues in the CDR3. Germline V gene lookup returns CDR1 MNHNY and CDR2 SVGAGI (reference sequence). V lost 6 bases to trimming and J lost 5 bases, with 16 bases between them. This chain's CDR3 is CASRTDLQGTEAFF. CDR3 DNA sequence: TGTGCCAGCAGGACCGACCTTCAGGGGACTGAAGCTTTCTTT.

This clone came up once. The chain employs TRBV10-1 and TRBJ1-1; D may be TRBD1 (5 bases). V lost 3 bases and J 1 base, leaving 9 bases between the germline ends. Germline-derived CDR1 and CDR2 are WNHNN and SYGVQD (reference sequence). CDR3 length equals 14 residues. The CDR3 loop reads CASSEGTANTEAFF. The CDR3 DNA reads as TGCGCCAGCAGTGAAGGGACGGCGAACACTGAAGCTTTCTTT.

The rearrangement uses TRBV18 and TRBJ1-5; 7 nucleotides agree with TRBD1. This CDR3 contains 16 residues. In germline, CDR1 is KGHSH, CDR2 LQKENI. V trimming: 3 bases; J trimming: 0 bases; junction bases outside the gene matches: 5. CDR3 DNA: TGTGCCAGCTCACCCTTTGACAGGGCTAGCAATCAGCCCCAGCATTTT. This gives the protein CASSPFDRASNQPQHF.

V is TRBV28 and J is TRBJ2-2; 11 nucleotides match TRBD2. Per the germline V gene, CDR1 is MDHEN and CDR2 is SYDVKM. The CDR3 totals 14 residues. The CDR3 spells CASRLAGNTGELFF. The CDR3 DNA reads as TGTGCGAGTAGACTAGCGGGAAACACCGGGGAGCTGTTTTTT.

For this clone: A read error may account for a junction end that differs from germline. The chain uses TRBV7-7 and TRBJ2-3, with D hard to call. Germline V gene data show CDR1 as SSHAT and CDR2 as FNYEAQ (reference sequence). The CDR3 runs 13 residues. CDR3 amino acids: CASSIRPFDTQYF. CDR3 bases: TGTGCTAGCAGCATTAGACCATTTGATACGCAGTATTTT.

The V call is TRBV2, the J call TRBJ2-1; 11 bases are shared with TRBD2. The CDR3 contains 18 residues. Germline V lookup: CDR1 SNHLY, CDR2 FYNNEI. V trimming: 4 bases; J trimming: 2 bases; junction bases outside the gene matches: 10. DNA for the CDR3: TGTGCCAGCAGTGTGACTAGCGGGACGGGGGGGGCCTACAATGAGCAGTTCTTC. Translated: CASSVTSGTGGAYNEQFF. The variable domain in full, completed from reference TRBV2 and TRBJ2-1, reads EPEVTQTPSHQVTQMGQEVILRCVPISNHLYFYWYRQILGQKVEFLVSFYNNEISEKSEIFDDQFSVERPDGSNFTLKIRSTKLEDSAMYFCASSVTSGTGGAYNEQFFGPGTRLTVL.

The genes are TRBV9 and TRBJ1-6; 7 bases map to TRBD1. The CDR3 runs to 13 residues. J lost 8 bases, V lost 5 bases, and 4 bases had no gene match. CDR1 and CDR2 (germline): SGDLS, YYNGEE. CDR3 protein: CASSTTGDSPLHF. The CDR3 nucleotides read TGTGCCAGCAGTACAACAGGGGATTCACCCCTCCACTTT.

This chain joins TRBV7-9 and TRBJ2-7; 9 positions match TRBD1. Germline V lookup: CDR1 SEHNR, CDR2 FQNEAQ (reference sequence). V lost 5 bases, J lost 7 bases, and 3 bases stayed unmatched. The CDR3 length is 12 residues. This CDR3 reads CASSQGTGEQYF. The CDR3 bases are TGTGCCAGCAGCCAAGGGACAGGGGAGCAGTACTTC.

The V and J genes are TRBV28 and TRBJ1-3; D possibly corresponds to TRBD1 (6 bases). The germline V gene encodes CDR1 MDHEN and CDR2 SYDVKM. This CDR3 has 16 residues. The V end lost 5 bases, the J end lost 4 bases, and 18 bases lay between the germline ends. CDR3 coding DNA: TGTGCCAGCAGTCAACTGGGGGGGGCGCGAGGAAACACCATATATTTT. Its protein product is CASSQLGGARGNTIYF.

The V and J genes are TRBV6-5 and TRBJ2-1, with D possibly being TRBD2 (6 bases). The CDR3 extends over 14 amino acids. Trimming shortened V by 6 bases and J by 4 bases, and 13 bases separated the two germline ends. Looked up from germline, CDR1 is MNHEY and CDR2 is SVGAGI. CDR3 amino acids: CASSSGTWYNEQFF. The CDR3 DNA reads TGTGCCAGCAGCTCCGGGACTTGGTACAATGAGCAGTTCTTC.

The chain is built from TRBV28 and TRBJ2-7; 10 bases are a match to TRBD2. From germline, CDR1 is MDHEN and CDR2 SYDVKM. CDR3 size: 17 residues. V shed 5 bases, J shed 6 bases, and the junction held 16 bases outside the gene matches. The CDR3 loop reads CASSPRGLAKTLGEQYF. The CDR3 DNA sequence: TGTGCCAGCAGTCCGCGGGGACTAGCGAAGACTCTGGGCGAGCAGTACTTC.

The J gene is TRBJ2-5, the V gene TRBV2; 8 nucleotides align to TRBD2. Germline-derived CDR1 and CDR2 are SNHLY and FYNNEI. The CDR3 contains 14 residues. V shed 5 bases, J shed 1 base, and the junction held 3 bases outside the gene matches. The CDR3, as DNA: TGTGCCAGCAGTCGGGAGGGCCTCCAAGAGACCCAGTACTTC. Translated, it gives CASSREGLQETQYF. The variable domain in full, completed from reference TRBV2 and TRBJ2-5, reads EPEVTQTPSHQVTQMGQEVILRCVPISNHLYFYWYRQILGQKVEFLVSFYNNEISEKSEIFDDQFSVERPDGSNFTLKIRSTKLEDSAMYFCASSREGLQETQYFGPGTRLLVL.

V and J are TRBV6-5 and TRBJ1-2; TRBD1 matches at 7 bases. The V and J ends lost 6 bases and 4 bases, in that order; junction bases with no gene match: 11. CDR1 is MNHEY, CDR2 SVGAGI, per germline. CDR3 length equals 15 residues. CDR3: CASSRRPDRIYGYTF. The DNA for the CDR3 is TGTGCCAGCAGCCGAAGACCGGACAGGATCTATGGCTACACCTTC.

For this clone: Other DNA variants within this sample encode the same CDR3. The V and J genes are TRBV6-5 and TRBJ1-1; 8 positions agree with TRBD1. The J segment lost 0 bases and the V segment lost 6 bases, leaving 3 bases of the junction unmatched. Per the germline V gene, CDR1 is MNHEY and CDR2 is SVGAGI. The CDR3 runs to 14 residues. CDR3 nucleotides: TGTGCCAGCAGAGGACAGGGCATGAACACTGAAGCTTTCTTT. This translates into CASRGQGMNTEAFF.

The J gene is TRBJ1-2, the V gene TRBV18; D is ambiguous. The V gene lost 2 bases and the J gene lost 2 bases, with 9 bases spanning the gap. The CDR3 sequence is 14 residues long. From germline, CDR1 is KGHSH and CDR2 LQKENI. CDR3 amino acids: CASSPTPVNYGYTF. CDR3 bases: TGTGCCAGCTCACCAACCCCAGTCAACTATGGCTACACCTTC.

V is TRBV7-2 and J is TRBJ2-7; 11 nucleotides line up with TRBD1. The germline CDR1 and CDR2 sequences are SGHTA and FQGNSA. The CDR3 has 16 residues. The junction had 6 bases not matched to a gene; V was cut back by 1 base and J by 4 bases. CDR3 in DNA: TGTGCCAGCAGCTTAGTTTCGGGACAGGGGGGGTACGAGCAGTACTTC. Translating gives CASSLVSGQGGYEQYF.

The chain combines TRBV18 with TRBJ2-7; D not resolved. The germline V gene encodes CDR1 KGHSH and CDR2 LQKENI. The CDR3 is 12 residues long. Trimming left V 2 bases short and J 3 bases short, with 5 bases between. The CDR3 DNA reads TGTGCCAGCTCACCAGAGAACTACGAGCAGTACTTC. It is translated as CASSPENYEQYF.

The V and J genes are TRBV4-1 and TRBJ2-2; the D is unclear. Germline values: CDR1 MGHRA, CDR2 YSYEKL. V was clipped by 0 bases and J by 0 bases, with 5 bases between them. This CDR3 spans 15 amino acids. In DNA form, the CDR3 reads TGCGCCAGCAGCCAAGAGGCGGCGAACACCGGGGAGCTGTTTTTT. Translated: CASSQEAANTGELFF.

The J gene is TRBJ1-5, the V gene TRBV4-1; D might be TRBD1 (6 bases). The CDR3 runs 15 residues. In germline, CDR1 is MGHRA, CDR2 YSYEKL. V was cut by 5 bases and J by 7 bases, with 18 bases left in between. CDR3 nucleotide sequence: TGCGCCAGCAGCTCCTGGGGGGCTTCACGGCAGCCCCAGCATTTT. Its translation: CASSSWGASRQPQHF.

The gene calls are TRBV7-8 and TRBJ1-1, with 11 bases fitting TRBD1. CDR3 length: 17 amino acids. Trimming at V came to 5 bases and at J to 0 bases, leaving 8 bases not matched to a gene. Germline V gene lookup returns CDR1 SGHVS and CDR2 FQNEAQ. The CDR3 DNA reads as TGTGCCAGCAGCCGGACAGGGGGCCGGGGTATGAACACTGAAGCTTTCTTT. Protein product: CASSRTGGRGMNTEAFF.